This TCR beta chain originates from a study of memory B cells and T cells in multiple sclerosis. Generated by immunoSEQ multiplex PCR, the TCRdb table keeps only in-frame clones and is missing some. The table includes some 48,000 clones, almost 85% detected once. The CDR3 has 14 residues. The germline V gene has CDR1 MNHEY and CDR2 SVGAGI. Trimming pared 6 bases from V and 8 bases from J, leaving 16 bases between. A note on this clone: The antigen is unknown. The same CDR3 is also encoded by other DNA sequences in this sample.

Stimulus-free culture yielded autoproliferating CFSE-dim and non-proliferating CFSE-high T cells, each sequenced separately. Pooled replicate wells came from approximately 50 million CFSE-labeled PBMCs cultured less than nine days without stimulus. PBMCs were labeled with around 0.55 uM CFSE and cultured without exogenous stimuli. The sequencing input was PBMCs from blood kept in culture. This clonotype was sampled from a human donor with multiple sclerosis. V is TRBV6-5 and J is TRBJ1-4, with D possibly matching TRBD1 (6 bases). The CDR3 sequence is CASSPGGGGEKLFF. The DNA of the CDR3 is TGTGCCAGCAGCCCTGGGGGCGGCGGGGAAAAACTGTTTTTT.